Each of the 20 T cell receptor beta chains below was sequenced from the same sample in a study of blood T cell repertoires in COVID-19. Generated by immunoSEQ multiplex PCR, the TCRdb table keeps only in-frame clones and is missing some. The sample has tens of thousands of clones, 60% to 85% seen once; the top ten hold roughly a fifth. Sequences were obtained from peripheral blood. The receptors were sampled from a man aged 50 to 60 with active or convalescent COVID-19.

This clone was observed a single time. The chain carries TRBV19 and TRBJ2-3; TRBD2 aligns across 7 bases. The CDR3 covers 16 residues. The V and J ends lost 10 bases and 4 bases, in that order; junction bases with no gene match: 17. Looked up from germline, CDR1 is LNHDA and CDR2 is SQIVND (reference sequence). The CDR3 spells CATQAGIGGRSDTQYF. In nucleotides, the CDR3 is TGTGCCACCCAGGCTGGCATCGGGGGGAGGTCAGATACGCAGTATTTT. Variable domain in full (rest from reference TRBV19 and TRBJ2-3): DGGITQSPKYLFRKEGQNVTLSCEQNLNHDAMYWYRQDPGQGLRLIYYSQIVNDFQKGDIAEGYSVSREKKESFPLTVTSAQKNPTAFYLCATQAGIGGRSDTQYFGPGTRLTVL.

The chain has TRBV7-3 and TRBJ2-5; 8 nucleotides align to TRBD1. The CDR3 has 15 residues. Germline CDR1 SGHTA, CDR2 FQGTGA. The V gene end was trimmed by 5 bases and the J gene end by 5 bases; junction bases not matched to a gene: 10. CDR3 residues: CASSAGQGGGETQYF. CDR3 nucleotide sequence: TGTGCCAGCAGCGCCGGACAGGGCGGTGGGGAGACCCAGTACTTC.

V usage is TRBV10-3 and J usage is TRBJ2-7; TRBD2 matches at 11 bases. Germline CDR1 reads ENHRY; CDR2 reads SYGVKD. This CDR3 is built from 15 residues. The V segment lost 2 bases and the J segment 7 bases; nucleotides outside the gene matches: 7. CDR3 nucleotide sequence: TGTGCCATCAGTGAGCAACTAGCGGGAGAGGGGGAGCAGTACTTC. This codes for CAISEQLAGEGEQYF.

The V and J genes are TRBV7-8 and TRBJ1-1; D is ambiguous. The CDR3 loop spans 14 amino acids. Trimming pared 3 bases from V and 5 bases from J, leaving 13 bases between. CDR1 is SGHVS, CDR2 FQNEAQ, per germline. Written as DNA, the CDR3 is TGTGCCAGCAGCTTTGCGGGGATGACGACTGAAGCTTTCTTT. Residues: CASSFAGMTTEAFF.

This clone was seen a handful of times. The chain is built from TRBV12-3 or TRBV12-4 and TRBJ1-1, with a possible D match to TRBD1 (6 bases). Trimming removed 11 bases at V and 5 bases at J, with 15 bases between. The CDR3 is 12 residues long. CDR3 DNA: TGTGCCTCAGGGGCAGCTCTTACTGAAGCTTTCTTT. Its translation: CASGAALTEAFF.

The CDR3 region is CASSMGTGTEAFF. The CDR3, as DNA: TGTGCCAGCAGTATGGGGACAGGCACTGAAGCTTTCTTT. The V gene is TRBV9, the J gene TRBJ1-1, with 8 nucleotides matching TRBD1. The V and J ends lost 5 bases and 4 bases, in that order; junction bases with no gene match: 4. This CDR3 is 13 amino acids long. CDR1 is SGDLS, CDR2 YYNGEE, per germline. The whole variable domain, remainder taken from reference TRBV9 and TRBJ1-1, is DSGVTQTPKHLITATGQRVTLRCSPRSGDLSVYWYQQSLDQGLQFLIQYYNGEERAKGNILERFSAQQFPDLHSELNLSSLELGDSALYFCASSMGTGTEAFFGQGTRLTVV.

J is TRBJ1-1 and V is TRBV12-3 or TRBV12-4; D is ambiguous. V gave up 7 bases and J gave up 11 bases, with 14 bases separating them. The CDR3 contains 11 residues. The CDR3 protein is CASTSDRGAFF. The CDR3 DNA sequence: TGTGCCAGCACTTCGGACCGAGGGGCTTTCTTT.

This chain links TRBV5-6 with TRBJ2-3, with no clear D. Germline V CDR1 and CDR2: SGHDT, YYEEEE. This CDR3 is built from 17 residues. V dropped 0 bases and J dropped 4 bases, with 18 bases sitting between them. Here the CDR3 reads CASSLAAGHQVADTQYF. The CDR3 bases are TGTGCCAGCAGCTTGGCAGCTGGCCACCAGGTCGCAGATACGCAGTATTTT.

This clone was counted only a few times. The chain recombines TRBV6-2 or TRBV6-3 with TRBJ2-5, with D possibly matching TRBD1 (5 bases). The CDR3 length is 14 residues. V was trimmed by 7 bases and J by 5 bases, leaving 17 bases between them. Germline V gene data show CDR1 as MNHEY and CDR2 as SVGEGT. DNA of the CDR3: TGTGCCAGCACCCCCAGGGCCTCGGGTGAGACCCAGTACTTC. Translated: CASTPRASGETQYF.

The chain joins TRBV7-9 to TRBJ1-5; 7 nucleotides match TRBD1. J gave up 0 bases and V 5 bases, and 4 bases lay outside the gene matches. The CDR3 totals 15 residues. CDR1 SEHNR and CDR2 FQNEAQ come from the germline V gene (reference sequence). The CDR3 DNA sequence: TGTGCCAGCAGCCCGGGACAGTATAGCAATCAGCCCCAGCATTTT. It encodes CASSPGQYSNQPQHF.

A few counts support this clone. The rearrangement uses TRBV2 and TRBJ1-2; TRBD1 matches at 9 bases. CDR3 length equals 11 residues. CDR1 and CDR2 (germline): SNHLY, FYNNEI. With 8 bases clipped from V and 8 bases from J, the junction kept 3 bases outside the gene matches. CDR3 bases: TGTGCCAGCCACAGGGGGCAAGGCTACACCTTC. Amino acid sequence: CASHRGQGYTF. Using reference TRBV2 and TRBJ1-2 for the parts outside the CDR3, the full variable domain is EPEVTQTPSHQVTQMGQEVILRCVPISNHLYFYWYRQILGQKVEFLVSFYNNEISEKSEIFDDQFSVERPDGSNFTLKIRSTKLEDSAMYFCASHRGQGYTFGSGTRLTVV.

CDR3 residues: CASSLGTASYGYTF. The CDR3 coding sequence is TGTGCCAGCAGCTTAGGGACAGCCTCTTATGGCTACACCTTC. This rearrangement joins TRBV5-5 to TRBJ1-2; TRBD1 matches 7 bases. Germline loops: CDR1 SGHKS, CDR2 YYEKEE (reference sequence). With 2 bases clipped from V and 5 bases from J, the junction kept 6 bases outside the gene matches. The CDR3 consists of 14 residues.

The V call is TRBV10-1, the J call TRBJ2-5; D may be TRBD1 (5 bases). This CDR3 has 15 amino acids. The germline CDR1 and CDR2 sequences are WNHNN and SYGVQD (reference sequence). With 3 bases removed from V and 5 bases from J, the gap between germline ends came to 16 bases. CDR3 region: CASSEGVYSVETQYF. The CDR3 DNA follows: TGCGCCAGCAGTGAAGGGGTCTATTCTGTTGAGACCCAGTACTTC.

This chain connects TRBV19 to TRBJ2-7; TRBD2 agrees at 11 bases. Germline V gene lookup returns CDR1 LNHDA and CDR2 SQIVND (reference sequence). This CDR3 is built from 17 residues. J was trimmed by 2 bases and V by 0 bases; bases with no gene match: 6. The CDR3 sequence: CASSIEASGRYPYEQYF. Here the CDR3 DNA reads TGTGCCAGTAGTATAGAAGCTAGCGGGAGGTATCCCTACGAGCAGTACTTC.

This sequence joins TRBV6-5 and TRBJ1-5, with 10 positions matching TRBD1. Unmatched junction bases numbered 1, after V lost 5 bases and J lost 0 bases. Germline V gene sequence: CDR1 MNHEY, CDR2 SVGAGI. The CDR3 is 15 amino acids. The CDR3 sequence: CASSRTGGSNQPQHF. The CDR3, as DNA: TGTGCCAGCAGTAGGACAGGGGGTAGCAATCAGCCCCAGCATTTT.

V and J are TRBV4-1 and TRBJ1-3; a possible D gene is TRBD1 (6 bases). CDR1 is MGHRA, CDR2 YSYEKL, per germline. The CDR3 spans 16 residues. Trimming left V 0 bases short and J 0 bases short, with 9 bases between. CDR3 in amino acids: CASSQDRDTSGNTIYF. DNA for the CDR3: TGCGCCAGCAGCCAAGATAGGGACACCTCTGGAAACACCATATATTTT.

The chain employs TRBV5-6 and TRBJ2-1; tentative D call: TRBD1 (6 bases). This CDR3 has 11 amino acids. V was pared by 7 bases and J by 10 bases, with 12 bases between. Germline loops: CDR1 SGHDT, CDR2 YYEEEE. The chain's CDR3 is CASAQGYEQFF. Written as DNA, the CDR3 is TGTGCCAGCGCACAGGGTTACGAGCAGTTCTTC.

The V gene is TRBV5-1, the J gene TRBJ1-1; weak D call: TRBD1 (5 bases). The germline gives CDR1 SGHRS, CDR2 YFSETQ. V lost 6 bases and J 6 bases, leaving 15 bases between the germline ends. The CDR3 is 13 amino acids. This chain's CDR3 is CASKPQGRAEAFF. The CDR3 bases are TGCGCCAGCAAACCCCAGGGCAGGGCTGAAGCTTTCTTT.

Only a few counts were recorded for this clone. The chain has TRBV4-2 and TRBJ2-1, with 11 bases that match TRBD2. The germline gives CDR1 LGHNA, CDR2 YNFKEQ. The CDR3 has 17 residues. The junction had 5 bases not matched to a gene; V was cut back by 0 bases and J by 4 bases. The CDR3 nucleotides read TGTGCCAGCAGCCAAGATCAGGGGACTAGCGGATACAATGAGCAGTTCTTC. Translated, it gives CASSQDQGTSGYNEQFF.

The chain couples TRBV5-8 to TRBJ2-3; a possible D gene is TRBD2 (7 bases). Deletions cut 4 bases from V and 2 bases from J, with 14 bases between. Germline V gives CDR1 SGHTS, CDR2 YDEGEE. The CDR3 loop spans 15 amino acids. Here the CDR3 DNA reads TGTGCCAGCAGCCACCGGGGGGCACTCACAGATACGCAGTATTTT. Its translation: CASSHRGALTDTQYF.